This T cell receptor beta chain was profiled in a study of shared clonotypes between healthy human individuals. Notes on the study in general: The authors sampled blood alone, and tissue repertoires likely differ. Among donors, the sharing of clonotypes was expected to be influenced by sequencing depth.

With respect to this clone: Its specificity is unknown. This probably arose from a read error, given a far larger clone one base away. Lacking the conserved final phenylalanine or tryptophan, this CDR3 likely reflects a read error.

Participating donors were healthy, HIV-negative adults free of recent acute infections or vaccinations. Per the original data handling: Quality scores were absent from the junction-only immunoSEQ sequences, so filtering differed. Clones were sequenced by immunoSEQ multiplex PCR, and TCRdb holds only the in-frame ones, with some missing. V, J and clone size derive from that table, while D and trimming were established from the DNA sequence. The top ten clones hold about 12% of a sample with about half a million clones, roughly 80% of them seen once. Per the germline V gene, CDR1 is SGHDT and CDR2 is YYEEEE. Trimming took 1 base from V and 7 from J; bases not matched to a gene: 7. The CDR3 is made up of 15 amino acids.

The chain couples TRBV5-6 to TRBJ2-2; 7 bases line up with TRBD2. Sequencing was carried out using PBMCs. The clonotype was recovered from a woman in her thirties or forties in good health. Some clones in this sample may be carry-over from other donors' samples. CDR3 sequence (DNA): TGTGCCAGCAGCTTGAGTGGGACTAATTACGGGGAGCTGTTTCTT. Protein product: CASSLSGTNYGELFL.